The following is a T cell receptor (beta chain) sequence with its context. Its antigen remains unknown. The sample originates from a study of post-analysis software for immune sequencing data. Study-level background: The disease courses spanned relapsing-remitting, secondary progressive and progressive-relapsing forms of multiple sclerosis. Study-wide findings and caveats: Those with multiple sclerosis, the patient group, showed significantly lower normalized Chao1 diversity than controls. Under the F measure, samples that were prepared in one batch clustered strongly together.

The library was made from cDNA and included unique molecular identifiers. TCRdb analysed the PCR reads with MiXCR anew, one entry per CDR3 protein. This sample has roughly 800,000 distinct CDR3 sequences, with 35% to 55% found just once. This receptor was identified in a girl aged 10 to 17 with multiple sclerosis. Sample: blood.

CDR3 amino acids: CASSAPLPGGRETQYF. CDR3 DNA: TGCGCCAGCAGCGCCCCGTTGCCAGGGGGTAGGGAGACCCAGTACTTC. This sequence joins TRBV5-1 and TRBJ2-5; 7 bases are a match to TRBD1. Germline lookup yields CDR1 SGHRS and CDR2 YFSETQ. This CDR3 has 16 amino acids. The V segment lost 4 bases and the J segment 5 bases; nucleotides outside the gene matches: 14.